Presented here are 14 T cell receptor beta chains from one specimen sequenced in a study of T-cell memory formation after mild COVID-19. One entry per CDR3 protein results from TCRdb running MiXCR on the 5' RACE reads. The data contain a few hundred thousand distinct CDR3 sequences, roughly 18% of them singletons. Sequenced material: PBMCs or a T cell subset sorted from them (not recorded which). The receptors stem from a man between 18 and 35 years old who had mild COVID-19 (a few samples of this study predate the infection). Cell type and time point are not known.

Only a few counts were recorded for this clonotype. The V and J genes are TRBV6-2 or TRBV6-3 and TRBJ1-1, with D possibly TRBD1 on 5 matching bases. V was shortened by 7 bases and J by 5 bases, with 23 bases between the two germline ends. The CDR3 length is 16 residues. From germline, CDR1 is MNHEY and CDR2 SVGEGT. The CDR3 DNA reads TGTGCCAGCACCCTGACAGTTGGGGGACCTGGAACTGAAGCTTTCTTT. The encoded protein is CASTLTVGGPGTEAFF.

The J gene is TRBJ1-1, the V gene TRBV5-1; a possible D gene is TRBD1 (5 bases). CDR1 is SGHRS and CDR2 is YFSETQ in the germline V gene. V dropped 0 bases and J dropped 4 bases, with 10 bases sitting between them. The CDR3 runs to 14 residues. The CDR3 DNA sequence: TGCGCCAGCAGCTTGGCCTCAGGGAGCACTGAAGCTTTCTTT. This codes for CASSLASGSTEAFF.

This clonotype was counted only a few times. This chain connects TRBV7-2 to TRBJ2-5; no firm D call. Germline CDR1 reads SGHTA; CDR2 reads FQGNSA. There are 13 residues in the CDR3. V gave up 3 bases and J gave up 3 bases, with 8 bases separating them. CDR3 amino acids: CASSFPGEETQYF. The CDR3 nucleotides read TGTGCCAGCAGCTTCCCTGGCGAAGAGACCCAGTACTTC.

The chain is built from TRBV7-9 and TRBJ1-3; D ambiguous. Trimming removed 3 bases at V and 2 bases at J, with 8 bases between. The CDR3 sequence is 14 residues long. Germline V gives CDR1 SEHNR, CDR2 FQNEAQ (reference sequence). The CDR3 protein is CASSFTGAGNTIYF. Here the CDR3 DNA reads TGTGCCAGCAGCTTCACGGGAGCTGGAAACACCATATATTTT. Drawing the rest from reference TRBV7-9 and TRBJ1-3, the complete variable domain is DTGVSQNPRHKITKRGQNVTFRCDPISEHNRLYWYRQTLGQGPEFLTYFQNEAQLEKSRLLSDRFSAERPKGSFSTLEIQRTEQGDSAMYLCASSFTGAGNTIYFGEGSWLTVV.

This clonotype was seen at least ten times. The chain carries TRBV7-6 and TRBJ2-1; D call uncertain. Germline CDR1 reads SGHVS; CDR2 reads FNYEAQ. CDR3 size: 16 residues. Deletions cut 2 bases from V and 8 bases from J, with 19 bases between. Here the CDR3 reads CASSLLPSSVPHEQFF. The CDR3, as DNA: TGTGCCAGCAGCTTACTCCCCTCGTCGGTCCCCCATGAGCAGTTCTTC.

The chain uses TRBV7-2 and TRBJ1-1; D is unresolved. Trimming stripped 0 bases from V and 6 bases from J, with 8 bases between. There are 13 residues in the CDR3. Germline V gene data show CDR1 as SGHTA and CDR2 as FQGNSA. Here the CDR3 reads CASSLAKEAEAFF. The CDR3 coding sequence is TGTGCCAGCAGCTTAGCAAAGGAGGCTGAAGCTTTCTTT.

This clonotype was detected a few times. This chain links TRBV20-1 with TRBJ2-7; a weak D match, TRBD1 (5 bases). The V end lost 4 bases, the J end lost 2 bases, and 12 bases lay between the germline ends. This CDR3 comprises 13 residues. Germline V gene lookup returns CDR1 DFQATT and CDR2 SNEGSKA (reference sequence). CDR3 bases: TGCAGTGCTAATCGACAGTCTACCTACGAGCAGTACGTC. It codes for CSANRQSTYEQYV.

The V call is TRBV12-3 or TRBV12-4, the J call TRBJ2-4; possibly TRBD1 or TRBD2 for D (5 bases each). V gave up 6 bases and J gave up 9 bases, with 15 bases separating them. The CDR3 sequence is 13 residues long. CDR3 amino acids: CASRGVDGTIQYF. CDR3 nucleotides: TGTGCCAGCAGGGGGGTCGACGGCACCATTCAGTACTTC.

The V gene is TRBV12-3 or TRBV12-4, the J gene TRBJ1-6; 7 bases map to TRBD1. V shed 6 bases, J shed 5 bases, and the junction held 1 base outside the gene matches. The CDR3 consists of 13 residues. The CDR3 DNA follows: TGTGCCAGCAGGACAGGGAATAATTCACCCCTCCACTTT. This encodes CASRTGNNSPLHF.

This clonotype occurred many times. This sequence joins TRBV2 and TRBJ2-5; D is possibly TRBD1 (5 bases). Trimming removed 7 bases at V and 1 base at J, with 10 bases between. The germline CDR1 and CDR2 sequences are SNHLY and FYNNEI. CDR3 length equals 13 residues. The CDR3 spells CASTRQTQETQYF. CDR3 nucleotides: TGTGCCAGCACCAGACAGACCCAAGAGACCCAGTACTTC.

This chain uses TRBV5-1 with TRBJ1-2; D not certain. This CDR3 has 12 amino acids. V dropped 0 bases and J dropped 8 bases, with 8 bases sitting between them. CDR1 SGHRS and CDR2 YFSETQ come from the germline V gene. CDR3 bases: TGCGCCAGCAGCTTGGACAATCGGGGCTACACCTTC. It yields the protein CASSLDNRGYTF.

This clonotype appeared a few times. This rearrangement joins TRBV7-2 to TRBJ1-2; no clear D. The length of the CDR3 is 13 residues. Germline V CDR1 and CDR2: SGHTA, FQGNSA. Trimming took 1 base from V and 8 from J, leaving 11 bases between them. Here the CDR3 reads CASSLDYGRGYTF. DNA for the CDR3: TGTGCCAGCAGCTTAGATTACGGTCGGGGCTACACCTTC.

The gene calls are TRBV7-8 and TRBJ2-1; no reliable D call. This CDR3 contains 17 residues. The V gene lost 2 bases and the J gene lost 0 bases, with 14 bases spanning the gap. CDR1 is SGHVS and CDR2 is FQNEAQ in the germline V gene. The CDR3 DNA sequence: TGTGCCAGCAGCTTATATCGTGCGGCCAGCTCCTACAATGAGCAGTTCTTC. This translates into CASSLYRAASSYNEQFF. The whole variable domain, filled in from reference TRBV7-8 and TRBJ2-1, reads GAGVSQSPRYKVAKRGQDVALRCDPISGHVSLFWYQQALGQGPEFLTYFQNEAQLDKSGLPSDRFFAERPEGSVSTLKIQRTQQEDSAVYLCASSLYRAASSYNEQFFGPGTRLTVL.

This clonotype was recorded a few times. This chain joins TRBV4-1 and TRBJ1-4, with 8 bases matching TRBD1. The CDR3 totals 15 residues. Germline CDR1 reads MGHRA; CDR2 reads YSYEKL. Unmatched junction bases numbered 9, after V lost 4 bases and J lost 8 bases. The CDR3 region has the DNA TGCGCCAGCAGCCTTATCATGACAGGGGAGGAAAAACTGTTTTTT. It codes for CASSLIMTGEEKLFF.